This TCR beta chain was observed in a study of T cells in Graves' hyperthyroidism and ophthalmopathy. Findings and caveats of the study: Progression to ophthalmopathy was predicted a median of about six months early. Most thyroid clonotypes expanded above 0.001 were also detected in blood.

Many counts were recorded for this clonotype. Its antigen is unidentified. Amplified TCR beta CDR3 regions derived from RNA transcripts. The HTBI primer set drove a first-round RT-PCR of the TCR CDR3. TCRdb fed the multiplex PCR reads into MiXCR, producing one record per CDR3 protein. The table lists some 360,000 distinct CDR3 sequences, 15% to 20% of them singletons. The CDR3 consists of 14 residues. V dropped 4 bases and J dropped 6; count of bases not matched to a gene: 8. The chain carries TRBV12-3 or TRBV12-4 and TRBJ2-7; 8 nucleotides match TRBD2. Sequencing was done on a sample of blood. The receptor's source is a woman between 40 and 50 years old with Graves' ophthalmopathy. CDR3 in amino acids: CASSSTGGRSEQYF. DNA for the CDR3: TGTGCCAGCAGTTCTACGGGAGGGAGGAGCGAGCAGTACTTC.